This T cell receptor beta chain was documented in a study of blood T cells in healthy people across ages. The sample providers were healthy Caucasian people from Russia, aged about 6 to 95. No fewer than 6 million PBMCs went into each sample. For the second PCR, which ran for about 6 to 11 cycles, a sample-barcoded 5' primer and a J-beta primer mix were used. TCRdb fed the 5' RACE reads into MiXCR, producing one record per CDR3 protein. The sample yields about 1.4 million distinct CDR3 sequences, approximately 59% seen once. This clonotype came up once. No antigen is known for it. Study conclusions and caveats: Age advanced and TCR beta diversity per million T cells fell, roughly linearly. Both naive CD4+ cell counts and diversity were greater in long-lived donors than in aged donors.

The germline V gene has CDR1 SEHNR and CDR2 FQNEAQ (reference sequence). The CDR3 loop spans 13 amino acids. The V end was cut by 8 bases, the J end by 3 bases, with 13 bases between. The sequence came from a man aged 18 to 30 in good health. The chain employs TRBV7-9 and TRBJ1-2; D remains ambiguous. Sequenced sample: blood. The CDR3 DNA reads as TGTGCCAGCCATCGAGAGGAGCACTATGGCTACACCTTC. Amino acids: CASHREEHYGYTF.